The source of this TCR beta chain is a study of cytomegalovirus exposure and HLA in healthy donors. Study-wide findings and caveats: Presence/absence analysis assumed near-uniform sequencing depth across donors. It was reported that the classifier diagnosed cytomegalovirus status with high specificity and sensitivity in both the original and validation cohorts.

Regarding this clone: The antigen remains unidentified.

With 60 Vbeta and 13 Jbeta primers, the PCR was carried out. TCRdb's copy holds only in-frame clones and misses some; the assay was immunoSEQ multiplex PCR. This sample yields around 150,000 clones, of which about 74% are seen a single time; over 2.5% belongs to the top ten. CDR1 is SGHRS, CDR2 YFSETQ, per germline. The CDR3 consists of 15 residues. The V and J ends lost 6 bases and 5 bases, in that order; junction bases with no gene match: 4. V usage is TRBV5-1 and J usage is TRBJ2-2; 13 bases are shared with TRBD2. This receptor was identified in a man in his forties or fifties in good health and CMV-seronegative. The sample taken for sequencing was PBMCs. The CDR3, as DNA: TGCGCCAGCACCACTAGCGGGGGGGCGACCGGGGAGCTGTTTTTT. Translating it yields CASTTSGGATGELFF.